The next 26 T cell receptor beta chains were all read from a single sample in a study of T cell repertoires in cytomegalovirus infection. TCRdb redid the calling of the reads with MiXCR, one entry per CDR3 protein. Here the sample spans around 210,000 distinct CDR3 sequences, about 5.9% being singletons. The material sequenced was PBMCs. These receptors were taken from a human donor in good health (CMV status not recorded). Some clones in this sample may be carry-over from other donors' samples.

Many counts were recorded for this clonotype. The genes are TRBV28 and TRBJ2-1, with D perhaps TRBD1 (5 bases). This CDR3 has 12 residues. Trimming stripped 4 bases from V and 8 bases from J, with 9 bases between. Germline values: CDR1 MDHEN, CDR2 SYDVKM. The CDR3 spells CASSSPGYEQFF. In DNA, the CDR3 is TGTGCCAGCAGTTCCCCAGGGTATGAGCAGTTCTTC.

This clonotype was detected many times. The chain uses TRBV18 and TRBJ1-1, with D maybe TRBD1 (5 bases). This CDR3 has 18 amino acids. Germline loops: CDR1 KGHSH, CDR2 LQKENI. V was cut by 3 bases and J by 1 base, with 21 bases left in between. In nucleotides, the CDR3 is TGTGCCAGCTCACCTCAGGGTGCAGTCGCGATTGAGAACACTGAAGCTTTCTTT. This sequence encodes CASSPQGAVAIENTEAFF.

V and J are TRBV6-1 and TRBJ2-2; a weak D match, TRBD1 (6 bases). Looked up from germline, CDR1 is MNHNS and CDR2 is SASEGT. The V gene lost 6 bases and the J gene lost 1 base, with 18 bases spanning the gap. The length of the CDR3 is 17 residues. CDR3 nucleotides: TGTGCCAGCAGGGGCGCGAGGACAGATAGGAACACCGGGGAGCTGTTTTTT. Its translation is CASRGARTDRNTGELFF.

The gene calls are TRBV2 and TRBJ1-1, with 9 bases that match TRBD1. Trimming removed 7 bases from V and 0 bases from J; junction bases left unmatched: 9. CDR1 and CDR2 from the germline V gene are SNHLY and FYNNEI. This CDR3 is built from 16 residues. In DNA form, the CDR3 reads TGTGCCAGCACCACGATGGGACAGGGAATGAACACTGAAGCTTTCTTT. Amino acids: CASTTMGQGMNTEAFF.

Many counts were recorded for this clonotype. This rearrangement joins TRBV7-2 to TRBJ2-4; no firm D call. This CDR3 has 16 amino acids. The germline V gene encodes CDR1 SGHTA and CDR2 FQGNSA. V was trimmed by 1 base and J by 5 bases, leaving 15 bases between them. The CDR3 protein is CASSLDQNSAQNIQYF. In DNA, the CDR3 is TGTGCCAGCAGCTTAGATCAGAACAGTGCACAAAACATTCAGTACTTC.

This clonotype was counted at least ten times. For the CDR3, the DNA is TGTGCCAGCAGCTTACTTCGTCGGGGGGACTCCTCCTACAATGAGCAGTTCTTC. It encodes CASSLLRRGDSSYNEQFF. The chain combines TRBV7-8 with TRBJ2-1; the match to TRBD2 covers 7 bases. Germline CDR1 is SGHVS and CDR2 is FQNEAQ. The V gene end was trimmed by 2 bases and the J gene end by 0 bases; junction bases not matched to a gene: 10. The CDR3 consists of 18 residues.

This clonotype was counted at least ten times. A much larger clonotype is one base distant, so this may be a read error. The CDR3 protein is CASHSTDTQYF. In DNA form, the CDR3 reads TGTGCCAGCCATAGCACAGATACGCAGTATTTT. This sequence joins TRBV28 and TRBJ2-3; D is uncertain. Germline V gene data show CDR1 as MDHEN and CDR2 as SYDVKM. Trimming removed 8 bases from V and 0 bases from J, with 3 bases in between. The CDR3 sequence is 11 residues long.

This clonotype was seen repeatedly, ten times or more. This chain joins TRBV7-2 and TRBJ2-4; TRBD1 matches at 10 bases. V trimming: 0 bases; J trimming: 0 bases; junction bases outside the gene matches: 8. Germline lookup yields CDR1 SGHTA and CDR2 FQGNSA. CDR3 size: 19 residues. CDR3 sequence: CASSLARDRGVIAKNIQYF. The CDR3 DNA reads TGTGCCAGCAGCTTAGCGCGGGACAGGGGTGTGATAGCCAAAAACATTCAGTACTTC.

The chain recombines TRBV9 with TRBJ2-1; D possibly corresponds to TRBD2 (6 bases). V shed 4 bases and J shed 9 bases, with 26 bases lying between them. The CDR3 extends over 17 amino acids. Germline V gene lookup returns CDR1 SGDLS and CDR2 YYNGEE. This CDR3 is CASSPHARREAQSEQFF. The DNA for the CDR3 is TGTGCCAGCAGCCCCCACGCGAGAAGGGAGGCCCAGTCTGAGCAGTTCTTC.

This clonotype was found many times. The chain couples TRBV10-3 to TRBJ1-2, with TRBD1 identical over 7 bases. The CDR3 runs to 14 residues. The V gene end was trimmed by 4 bases and the J gene end by 5 bases; junction bases not matched to a gene: 7. Germline CDR1 reads ENHRY; CDR2 reads SYGVKD. As DNA, the CDR3 is TGTGCCATCAGTGCCCTGGGACAGAATTATGGCTACACCTTC. Its protein product is CAISALGQNYGYTF.

This clonotype was seen only once. At one boundary the junction diverges from the germline segment, which might be a read error. The chain is built from TRBV29-1 and TRBJ2-5, with 7 bases that match TRBD2. In germline, CDR1 is SQVTM, CDR2 ANQGSEA. This CDR3 contains 14 residues. CDR3 residues: CSASGGAGIEIQYF. For the CDR3, the DNA is TGCAGCGCATCCGGGGGAGCGGGGATCGAGATCCAGTACTTC.

There are many counts of this clonotype. This chain joins TRBV28 and TRBJ1-1, with 7 bases lining up with TRBD1. The CDR3 has 13 residues. CDR1 MDHEN and CDR2 SYDVKM come from the germline V gene. V shed 9 bases and J 4 bases; nucleotides not matched to a gene: 8. CDR3 sequence reads: CASSRQGGTEAFF. CDR3 bases: TGTGCCAGTAGTCGACAGGGCGGCACTGAAGCTTTCTTT.

This clonotype was seen ten or more times. The chain couples TRBV6-5 to TRBJ1-2; D gene unclear. V was pared by 2 bases and J by 0 bases, with 10 bases between. The CDR3 totals 15 residues. Germline lookup yields CDR1 MNHEY and CDR2 SVGAGI. CDR3 protein: CASSYSRETNYGYTF. As DNA, the CDR3 is TGTGCCAGCAGTTACAGCCGGGAGACTAACTATGGCTACACCTTC.

Many counts were recorded for this clonotype. V usage is TRBV6-1 and J usage is TRBJ2-7, with 10 bases aligning to TRBD1. The V gene's germline CDR1 is MNHNS and CDR2 SASEGT. The CDR3 contains 14 residues. Unmatched junction bases numbered 8, after V lost 5 bases and J lost 7 bases. The CDR3 coding sequence is TGTGCCAGCAGTCCCGGGACAGGGGATCGGGAGCAGTACTTC. Translation gives CASSPGTGDREQYF.

This clonotype occurred a few times. V gene TRBV5-6 combines with J gene TRBJ2-3; no definite D call. The CDR3 is made up of 15 amino acids. The ends were cut back, 0 bases at V and 0 bases at J, with 8 bases in the middle. Germline loops: CDR1 SGHDT, CDR2 YYEEEE. The CDR3 loop is CASSLVAASTDTQYF. As DNA, the CDR3 is TGTGCCAGCAGCTTGGTTGCAGCGAGCACAGATACGCAGTATTTT.

This clonotype was detected many times. The chain has TRBV29-1 and TRBJ2-5; 9 positions match TRBD1. The germline V gene has CDR1 SQVTM and CDR2 ANQGSEA. V lost 4 bases, J lost 5 bases, and 8 bases stayed unmatched. The CDR3 has 14 residues. CDR3 nucleotide sequence: TGCAGCGTTGCCAGCGACGGACAGGGGGAGACCCAGTACTTC. Residues: CSVASDGQGETQYF.

The chain employs TRBV20-1 and TRBJ2-7; no clear D gene. This CDR3 has 14 amino acids. Germline loops: CDR1 DFQATT, CDR2 SNEGSKA (reference sequence). With 0 bases removed from V and 3 bases from J, the gap between germline ends came to 12 bases. CDR3 residues: CSARDVSDSYEQYF. CDR3 bases: TGCAGTGCTAGAGACGTTTCTGATAGCTACGAGCAGTACTTC.

In its sample, this clonotype was seen many times. J is TRBJ2-1 and V is TRBV12-3 or TRBV12-4; a possible D gene is TRBD1 (6 bases). The CDR3 runs 12 residues. Trimming removed 6 bases from V and 8 bases from J, with 11 bases in between. The CDR3, as DNA: TGTGCCAGCAGCTTACAGGGAGATGAGCAGTTCTTC. This encodes CASSLQGDEQFF.

This clonotype was counted many times. V is TRBV11-2 and J is TRBJ2-2, with no clear D. V lost 4 bases and J 0 bases, leaving 9 bases between the germline ends. The CDR3 length is 15 residues. Germline CDR1 SGHAT, CDR2 FQNNGV. CDR3 region: CASSSVASNTGELFF. DNA of the CDR3: TGTGCCAGCAGCTCTGTGGCTTCGAACACCGGGGAGCTGTTTTTT.

V is TRBV15 and J is TRBJ2-2, with a weak D call TRBD1 (5 bases). The CDR3 spans 13 residues. The germline V gene encodes CDR1 LNHNV and CDR2 YYDKDF (reference sequence). V was cut by 7 bases and J by 5 bases, with 11 bases left in between. CDR3 protein: CATTREITGELFF. The CDR3 region has the DNA TGTGCCACCACCAGGGAAATAACCGGGGAGCTGTTTTTT.

A few counts support this clonotype. The genes are TRBV12-3 or TRBV12-4 and TRBJ1-6; D is uncertain. This CDR3 is 15 amino acids long. The ends were cut back, 3 bases at V and 9 bases at J, with 15 bases in the middle. CDR3 region: CASSFSDPGGSPLHF. DNA for the CDR3: TGTGCCAGCAGTTTCTCGGACCCCGGCGGTTCACCCCTCCACTTT.

Concerning this clonotype itself: The CDR3 carries no conserved terminal phenylalanine or tryptophan, so it likely arises from a read error. The rearrangement links TRBV19 to TRBJ1-1; D might be TRBD1 (6 bases). From germline, CDR1 is LNHDA and CDR2 SQIVND (reference sequence). There are 16 residues in the CDR3. Trimming removed 1 base from V and 0 bases from J, with 12 bases in between. The chain's CDR3 is CASSIGVGGLNTEAFL. CDR3 DNA sequence: TGTGCCAGTAGTATAGGGGTCGGGGGCCTGAACACTGAAGCTTTCCTT.

This clonotype showed up just a few times. The V call is TRBV6-6, the J call TRBJ2-3, with a weak D call TRBD2 (5 bases). Looked up from germline, CDR1 is MNHNY and CDR2 is SVGAGI (reference sequence). The CDR3 is made up of 14 amino acids. The V end lost 0 bases, the J end lost 2 bases, and 6 bases lay between the germline ends. The CDR3 region has the DNA TGTGCCAGCAGTTACTCCCTAGCCACAGATACGCAGTATTTT. Encoded protein: CASSYSLATDTQYF.

This clonotype was counted at least ten times. The chain is built from TRBV20-1 and TRBJ1-5; D is perhaps TRBD1 (6 bases). This CDR3 has 15 amino acids. The germline CDR1 and CDR2 sequences are DFQATT and SNEGSKA (reference sequence). With 0 bases removed from V and 3 bases from J, the gap between germline ends came to 12 bases. CDR3 sequence: CSARDLQGPNQPQHF. The CDR3 DNA reads as TGCAGTGCTAGAGATCTACAGGGCCCCAATCAGCCCCAGCATTTT.

This rearrangement joins TRBV28 to TRBJ2-1; TRBD1 matches 9 bases. Germline trimming cut 2 bases from V and 6 bases from J; bases unmatched to any gene: 8. The length of the CDR3 is 16 residues. CDR1 MDHEN and CDR2 SYDVKM come from the germline V gene. CDR3: CASSLVLGQGGNEQFF. CDR3 in DNA: TGTGCCAGCAGTTTAGTATTGGGACAGGGTGGCAATGAGCAGTTCTTC.

This rearrangement joins TRBV6-6 to TRBJ1-4, with TRBD1 as a possible D gene (6 bases). Looked up from germline, CDR1 is MNHNY and CDR2 is SVGAGI (reference sequence). V was pared by 7 bases and J by 8 bases, with 17 bases between. The CDR3 loop spans 14 amino acids. The CDR3 reads CASITGTTREKLFF. The CDR3 DNA reads as TGTGCCAGCATCACCGGGACAACGAGGGAAAAACTGTTTTTT.